This TCR beta chain is from a study of cytomegalovirus exposure and HLA in healthy donors. Notes on the study in general: It emerged from a later analysis that several of the most significant clusters appeared to be linked to common viral pathogens. Most TCRs appeared rarely, but some public TCRs recurred in many donors. A highly shared variant cluster was judged a likely technical artifact.

Primers: 60 Vbeta forward and 13 Jbeta reverse. The protocol was immunoSEQ multiplex PCR, while the TCRdb copy is restricted to in-frame clones and leaves out a portion. This sample carries over 85,000 clones, around 81% of them seen once, and the ten largest clones take 0.55% to 0.65%. As concerns this clone: Its antigen is not identified.

J gave up 13 bases and V 8 bases, and 5 bases lay outside the gene matches. The germline V gene encodes CDR1 SNHLY and CDR2 FYNNEI. This CDR3 region has 10 residues. Sequencing input: PBMCs. The rearrangement uses TRBV2 and TRBJ2-1; 7 bases fit TRBD2. This clonotype originated in a man aged 30-40 years in good health and CMV-seronegative. The CDR3 DNA sequence: TGTGCCAGCCTTGCGGGGGTTCAGTTCTTC. Translated: CASLAGVQFF.